The subject of this entry is one T cell receptor beta chain. J lost 5 bases, V lost 0 bases, and 5 bases had no gene match. Germline V CDR1 and CDR2: MNHNY, SVGAGI (reference sequence). This CDR3 region has 15 residues. The data were taken from a study of blood T cell repertoires in COVID-19. Only in-frame clones appear in the TCRdb table, and some are missing; sequencing was by immunoSEQ multiplex PCR. The sample contains nearly 110,000 clones, about three quarters of which appear only once. The sample taken for sequencing was peripheral blood. The J gene is TRBJ1-1, the V gene TRBV6-6, with 8 bases identical to TRBD1. The receptor's source is an elderly man with COVID-19, enrolled during active disease. CDR3 protein: CASSYSGRGRTEAFF. CDR3 DNA sequence: TGTGCCAGCAGTTACTCCGGCAGGGGGCGGACTGAAGCTTTCTTT.